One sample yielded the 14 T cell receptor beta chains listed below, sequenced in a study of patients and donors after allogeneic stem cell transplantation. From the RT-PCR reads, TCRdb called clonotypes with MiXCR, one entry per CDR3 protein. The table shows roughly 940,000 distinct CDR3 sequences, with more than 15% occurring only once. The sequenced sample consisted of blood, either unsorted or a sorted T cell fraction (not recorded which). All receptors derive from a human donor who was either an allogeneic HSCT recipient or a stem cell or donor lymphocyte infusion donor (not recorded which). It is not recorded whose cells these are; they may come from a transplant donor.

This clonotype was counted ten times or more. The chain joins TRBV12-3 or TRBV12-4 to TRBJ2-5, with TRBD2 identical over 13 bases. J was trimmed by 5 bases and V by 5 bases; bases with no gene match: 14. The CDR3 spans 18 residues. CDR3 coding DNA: TGTGCCAGCAGTCCCCCTTCTACTAGCGGGAGGGGCGAGGAGACCCAGTACTTC. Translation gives CASSPPSTSGRGEETQYF.

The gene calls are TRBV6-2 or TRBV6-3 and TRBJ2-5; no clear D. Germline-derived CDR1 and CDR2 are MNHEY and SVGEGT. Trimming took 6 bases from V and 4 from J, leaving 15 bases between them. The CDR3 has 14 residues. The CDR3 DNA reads TGTGCCAGCAGGAAGACTGGAAATGGAGAGACCCAGTACTTC. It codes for CASRKTGNGETQYF.

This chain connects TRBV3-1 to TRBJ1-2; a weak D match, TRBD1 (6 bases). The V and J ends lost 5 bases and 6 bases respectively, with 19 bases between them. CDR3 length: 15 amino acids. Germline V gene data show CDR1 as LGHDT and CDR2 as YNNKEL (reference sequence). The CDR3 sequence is CASSTPGHRKNGYTF. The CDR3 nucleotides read TGTGCCAGCAGCACCCCGGGACACCGGAAAAATGGCTACACCTTC.

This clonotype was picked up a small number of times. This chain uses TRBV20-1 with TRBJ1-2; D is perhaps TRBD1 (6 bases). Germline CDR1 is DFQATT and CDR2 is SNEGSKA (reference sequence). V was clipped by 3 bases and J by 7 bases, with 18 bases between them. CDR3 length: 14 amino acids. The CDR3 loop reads CSARLGQLFGGYTF. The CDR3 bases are TGCAGTGCTAGGCTTGGACAGCTTTTTGGTGGCTACACCTTC.

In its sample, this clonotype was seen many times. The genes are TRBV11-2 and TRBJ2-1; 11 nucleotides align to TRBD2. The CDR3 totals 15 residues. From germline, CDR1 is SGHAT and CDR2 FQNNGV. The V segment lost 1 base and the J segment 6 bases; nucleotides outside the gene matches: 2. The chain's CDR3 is CASSLVAGGGNEQFF. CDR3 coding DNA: TGTGCCAGCAGCTTAGTAGCGGGGGGGGGCAATGAGCAGTTCTTC.

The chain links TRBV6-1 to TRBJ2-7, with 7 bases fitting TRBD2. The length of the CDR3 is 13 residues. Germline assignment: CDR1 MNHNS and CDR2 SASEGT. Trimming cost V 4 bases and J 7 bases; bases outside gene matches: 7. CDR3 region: CASSARDYGEQYF. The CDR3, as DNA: TGTGCCAGCAGTGCCCGGGACTACGGAGAGCAGTACTTC.

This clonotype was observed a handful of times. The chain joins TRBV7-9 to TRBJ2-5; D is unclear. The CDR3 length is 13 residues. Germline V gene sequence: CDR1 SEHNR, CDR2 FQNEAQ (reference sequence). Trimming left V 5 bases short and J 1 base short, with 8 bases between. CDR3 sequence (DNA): TGTGCCAGCAGCCACGGGTCCCAAGAGACCCAGTACTTC. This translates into CASSHGSQETQYF.

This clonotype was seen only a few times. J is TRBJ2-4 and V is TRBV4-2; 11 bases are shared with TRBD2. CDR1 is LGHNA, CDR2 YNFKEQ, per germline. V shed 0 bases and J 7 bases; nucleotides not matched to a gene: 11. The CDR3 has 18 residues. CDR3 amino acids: CASSQDTGTSGRGNIQYF. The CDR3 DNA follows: TGTGCCAGCAGCCAAGATACCGGCACTAGCGGGAGAGGTAACATTCAGTACTTC.

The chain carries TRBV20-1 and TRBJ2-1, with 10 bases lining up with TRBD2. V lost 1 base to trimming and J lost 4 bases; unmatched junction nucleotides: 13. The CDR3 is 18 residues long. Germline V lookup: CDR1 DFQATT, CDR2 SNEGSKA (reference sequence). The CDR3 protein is CSARGLGQVAGGYNEQFF. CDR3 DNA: TGCAGTGCTAGAGGGCTGGGTCAAGTAGCGGGGGGATACAATGAGCAGTTCTTC.

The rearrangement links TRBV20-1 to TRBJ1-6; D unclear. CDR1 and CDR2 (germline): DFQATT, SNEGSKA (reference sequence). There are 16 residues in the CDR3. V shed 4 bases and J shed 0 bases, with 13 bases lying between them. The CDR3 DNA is TGCAGTGCTATTCAGGACTTAAACTCCTATAATTCACCCCTCCACTTT. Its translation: CSAIQDLNSYNSPLHF.

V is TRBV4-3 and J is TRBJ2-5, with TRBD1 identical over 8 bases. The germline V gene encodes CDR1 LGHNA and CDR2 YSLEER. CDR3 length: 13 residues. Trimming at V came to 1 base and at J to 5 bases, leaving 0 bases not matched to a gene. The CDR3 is CASSQGQGETQYF. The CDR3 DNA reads TGCGCCAGCAGCCAAGGACAGGGGGAGACCCAGTACTTC.

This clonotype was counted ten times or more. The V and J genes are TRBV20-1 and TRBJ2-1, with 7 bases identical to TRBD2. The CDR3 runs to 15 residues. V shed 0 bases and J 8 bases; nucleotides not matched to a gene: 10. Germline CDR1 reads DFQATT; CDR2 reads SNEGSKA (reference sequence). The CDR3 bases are TGCAGTGCTAGAGATTTGGGGGGGAGTTTTTATGAGCAGTTCTTC. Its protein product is CSARDLGGSFYEQFF.

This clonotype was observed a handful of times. The CDR3 DNA reads as TGCAGTGCTATAAGCGGGGGAGTATACGAGCAGTACTTC. As protein: CSAISGGVYEQYF. This chain connects TRBV20-1 to TRBJ2-7, with 8 bases aligning to TRBD2. V lost 4 bases, J lost 4 bases, and 6 bases stayed unmatched. The CDR3 covers 13 residues. CDR1 DFQATT and CDR2 SNEGSKA come from the germline V gene (reference sequence).

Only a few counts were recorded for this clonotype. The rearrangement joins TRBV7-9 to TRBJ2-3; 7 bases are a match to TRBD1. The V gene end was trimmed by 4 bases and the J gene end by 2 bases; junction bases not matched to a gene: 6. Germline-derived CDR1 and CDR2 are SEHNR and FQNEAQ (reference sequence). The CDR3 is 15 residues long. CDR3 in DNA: TGTGCCAGCAGCTCGGGACAGAGAGACACAGATACGCAGTATTTT. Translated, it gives CASSSGQRDTDTQYF.